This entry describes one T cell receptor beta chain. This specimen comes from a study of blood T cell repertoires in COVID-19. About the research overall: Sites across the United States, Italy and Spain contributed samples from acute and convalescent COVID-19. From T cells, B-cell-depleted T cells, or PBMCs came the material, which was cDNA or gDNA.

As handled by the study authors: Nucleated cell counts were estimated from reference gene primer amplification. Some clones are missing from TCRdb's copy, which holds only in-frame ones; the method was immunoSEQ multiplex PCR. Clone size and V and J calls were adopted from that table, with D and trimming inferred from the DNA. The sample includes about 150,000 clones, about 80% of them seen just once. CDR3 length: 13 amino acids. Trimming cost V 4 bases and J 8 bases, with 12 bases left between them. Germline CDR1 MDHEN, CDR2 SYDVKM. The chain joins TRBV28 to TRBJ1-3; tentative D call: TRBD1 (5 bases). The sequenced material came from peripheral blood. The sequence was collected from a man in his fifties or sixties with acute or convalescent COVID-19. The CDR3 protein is CASSSQPRDTIYF. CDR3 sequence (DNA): TGTGCCAGCAGTTCTCAGCCCAGGGACACCATATATTTT.